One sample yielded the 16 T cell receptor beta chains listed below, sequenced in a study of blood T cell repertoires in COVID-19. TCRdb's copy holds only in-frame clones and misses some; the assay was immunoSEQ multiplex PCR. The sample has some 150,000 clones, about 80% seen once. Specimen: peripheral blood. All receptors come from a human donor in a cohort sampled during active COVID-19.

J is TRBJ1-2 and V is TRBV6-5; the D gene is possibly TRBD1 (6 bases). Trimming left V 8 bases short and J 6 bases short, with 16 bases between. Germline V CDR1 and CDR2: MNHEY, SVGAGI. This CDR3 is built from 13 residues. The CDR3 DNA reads TGTGCCAGCTTTAGGCAGGGGAGTCATGGCTACACCTTC. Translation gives CASFRQGSHGYTF.

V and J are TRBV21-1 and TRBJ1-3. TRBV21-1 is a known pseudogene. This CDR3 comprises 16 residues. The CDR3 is CASSKAEAASGNTIYF. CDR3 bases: TGTGCCAGCAGCAAAGCGGAAGCGGCGTCAGGAAACACCATATATTTT.

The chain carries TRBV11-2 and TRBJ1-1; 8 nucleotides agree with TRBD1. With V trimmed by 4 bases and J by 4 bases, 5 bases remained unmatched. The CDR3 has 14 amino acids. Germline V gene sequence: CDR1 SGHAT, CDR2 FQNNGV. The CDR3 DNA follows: TGTGCCAGCAGCTCCGACAGGGGCCCCACTGAAGCTTTCTTT. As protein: CASSSDRGPTEAFF.

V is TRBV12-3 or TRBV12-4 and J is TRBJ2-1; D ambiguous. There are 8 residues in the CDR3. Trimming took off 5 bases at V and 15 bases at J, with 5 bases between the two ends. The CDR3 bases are TGTGCCAGCAGTCCGTGGTTCTTC. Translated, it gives CASSPWFF.

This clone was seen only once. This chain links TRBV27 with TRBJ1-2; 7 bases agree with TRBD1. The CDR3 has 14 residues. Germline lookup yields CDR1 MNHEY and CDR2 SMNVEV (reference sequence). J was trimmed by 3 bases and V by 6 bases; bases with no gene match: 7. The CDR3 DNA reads TGTGCCAGCAGGTTGGTGGGGACAGACTATGGCTACACCTTC. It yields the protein CASRLVGTDYGYTF.

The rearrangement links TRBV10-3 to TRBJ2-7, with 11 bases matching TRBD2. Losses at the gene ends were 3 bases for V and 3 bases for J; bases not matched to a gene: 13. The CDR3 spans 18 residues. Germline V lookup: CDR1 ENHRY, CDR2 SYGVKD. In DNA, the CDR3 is TGTGCCATCAGTGATCTGACTAGCGGGAAATTAGTTAGCTACGAGCAGTACGTC. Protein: CAISDLTSGKLVSYEQYV.

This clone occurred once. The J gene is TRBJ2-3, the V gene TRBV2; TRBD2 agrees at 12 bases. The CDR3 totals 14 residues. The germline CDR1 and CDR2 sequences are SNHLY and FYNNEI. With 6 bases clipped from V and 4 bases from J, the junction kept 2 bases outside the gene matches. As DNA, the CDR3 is TGTGCCAGCAGGCTAGCGGGGGGGCCAGATACGCAGTATTTT. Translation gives CASRLAGGPDTQYF.

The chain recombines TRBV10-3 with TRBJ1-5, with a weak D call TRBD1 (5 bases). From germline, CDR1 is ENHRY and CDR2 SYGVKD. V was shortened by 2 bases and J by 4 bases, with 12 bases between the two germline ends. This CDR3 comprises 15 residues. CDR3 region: CAISEGAAGNQPQHF. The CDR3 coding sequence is TGTGCCATCAGTGAGGGGGCAGCGGGTAATCAGCCCCAGCATTTT.

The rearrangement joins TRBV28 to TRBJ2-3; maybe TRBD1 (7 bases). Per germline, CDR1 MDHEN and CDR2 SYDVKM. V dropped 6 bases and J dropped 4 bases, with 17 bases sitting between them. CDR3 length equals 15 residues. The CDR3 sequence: CASRGGQNLPDTQYF. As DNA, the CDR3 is TGTGCCAGCAGGGGGGGACAGAACCTACCAGATACGCAGTATTTT.

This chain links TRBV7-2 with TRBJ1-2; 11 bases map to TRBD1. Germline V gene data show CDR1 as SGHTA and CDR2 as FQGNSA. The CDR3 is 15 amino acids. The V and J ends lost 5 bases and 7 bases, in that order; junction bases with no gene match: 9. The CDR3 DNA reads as TGTGCCAGCAGCCCGGCCGGGACAGGGGGAATTGGCTACACCTTC. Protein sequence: CASSPAGTGGIGYTF.

CDR3 in DNA: TGTGCCAGCAGCTCCCCTAATGGGGACAGGGACTATGGCTACACCTTC. Translating it yields CASSSPNGDRDYGYTF. The genes are TRBV5-8 and TRBJ1-2; 9 bases are shared with TRBD1. The CDR3 runs 16 residues. The germline V gene has CDR1 SGHTS and CDR2 YDEGEE. The V gene end was trimmed by 3 bases and the J gene end by 3 bases; junction bases not matched to a gene: 9.

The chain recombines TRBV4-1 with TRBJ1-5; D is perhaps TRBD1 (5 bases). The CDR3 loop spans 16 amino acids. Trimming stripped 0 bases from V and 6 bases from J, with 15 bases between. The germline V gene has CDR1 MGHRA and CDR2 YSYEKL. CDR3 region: CASSQESDRRGQPQHF. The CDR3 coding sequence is TGCGCCAGCAGCCAAGAGTCGGACCGGAGGGGTCAGCCCCAGCATTTT.

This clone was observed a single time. The CDR3 spells CASSLDGSGTGELFF. The DNA of the CDR3 is TGCGCCAGCAGCTTGGACGGGTCGGGCACCGGGGAGCTGTTTTTT. This sequence joins TRBV5-1 and TRBJ2-2; no clear D gene. This CDR3 is 15 amino acids long. Germline V gene lookup returns CDR1 SGHRS and CDR2 YFSETQ. V was pared by 0 bases and J by 4 bases, with 10 bases between.

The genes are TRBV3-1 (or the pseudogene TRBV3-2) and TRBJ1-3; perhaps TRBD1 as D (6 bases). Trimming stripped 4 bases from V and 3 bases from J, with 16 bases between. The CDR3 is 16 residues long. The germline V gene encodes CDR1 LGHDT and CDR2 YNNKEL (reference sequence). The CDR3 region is CASSPRRGAGGNTIYF. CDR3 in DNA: TGTGCCAGCAGCCCCCGTCGGGGGGCTGGTGGAAACACCATATATTTT.

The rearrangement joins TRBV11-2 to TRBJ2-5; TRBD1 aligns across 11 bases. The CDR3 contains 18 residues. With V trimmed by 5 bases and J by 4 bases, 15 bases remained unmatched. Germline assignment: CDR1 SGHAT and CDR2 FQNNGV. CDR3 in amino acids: CASSRKGPPGQGGETQYF. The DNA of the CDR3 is TGTGCCAGCAGCCGAAAGGGGCCACCGGGACAGGGGGGAGAGACCCAGTACTTC. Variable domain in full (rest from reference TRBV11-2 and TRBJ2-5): EAGVAQSPRYKIIEKRQSVAFWCNPISGHATLYWYQQILGQGPKLLIQFQNNGVVDDSQLPKDRFSAERLKGVDSTLKIQPAKLEDSAVYLCASSRKGPPGQGGETQYFGPGTRLLVL.

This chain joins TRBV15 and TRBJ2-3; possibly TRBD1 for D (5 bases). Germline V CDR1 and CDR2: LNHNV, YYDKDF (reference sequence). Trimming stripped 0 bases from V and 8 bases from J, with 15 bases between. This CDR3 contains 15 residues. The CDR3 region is CATSRDNRGLGTQYF. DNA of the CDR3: TGTGCCACCAGCAGAGATAATAGGGGTTTGGGTACGCAGTATTTT.